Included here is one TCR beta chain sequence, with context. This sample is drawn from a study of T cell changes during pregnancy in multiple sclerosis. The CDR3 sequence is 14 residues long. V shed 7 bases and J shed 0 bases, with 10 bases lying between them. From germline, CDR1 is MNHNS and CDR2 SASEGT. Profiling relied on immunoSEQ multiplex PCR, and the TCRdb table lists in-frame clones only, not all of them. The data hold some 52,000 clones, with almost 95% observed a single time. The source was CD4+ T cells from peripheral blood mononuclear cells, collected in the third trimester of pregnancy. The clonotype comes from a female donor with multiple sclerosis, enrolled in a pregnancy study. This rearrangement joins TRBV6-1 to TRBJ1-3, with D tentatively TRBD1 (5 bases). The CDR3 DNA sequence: TGTGCCAGCATGGGGACTTTCTCTGGAAACACCATATATTTT. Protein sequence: CASMGTFSGNTIYF.